This is a list of T cell receptor beta chains from one sample in a study of vaccination and CD4 T cells after COVID-19. Antigens of these TCRs are unknown. TCRdb re-called the PCR reads through MiXCR, storing one row per CDR3 protein. The sample lists 15,000 to 18,000 distinct CDR3 sequences, 30% to 40% occurring once. Sequences were derived from CD4+ T cells from blood, cultured in vitro, sampled before SARS-CoV-2 vaccination. These receptor sequences come from a human donor who had recovered from COVID-19. Each CDR3 is given with its conserved first and last residue. D genes are given only for firm matches. Not all rows give a size; the values are once, few, many and, for expanded clones, a class.

few	TRBJ1-5	TRBD1	TRBV19	TGTGCCAGTAGTATTCCGGGACAGGGGGCAAGGCAGCCCCAGCATTTT	CASSIPGQGARQPQHF
few	TRBJ2-3	TRBD1	TRBV5-4	TGTGCCAGCAGCCCTCCTATGACAGGGAGCTCCACAGATACGCAGTATTTT	CASSPPMTGSSTDTQYF
few	TRBJ1-1	.	TRBV6-2/TRBV6-3	TGTGCCAGCAGTTGGGTGAACACTGAAGCTTTCTTT	CASSWVNTEAFF
.	TRBJ1-6	.	TRBV7-6	TGTGCCAGCAGCTTAGGGGGCGCAAATTCACCCCTCCACTTT	CASSLGGANSPLHF
.	TRBJ2-2	TRBD2	TRBV20-1	TGCAGTGCTAGAGATCTTACTAGCGGGAGATCGAACACCGGGGAGCTGTTTTTT	CSARDLTSGRSNTGELFF
once	TRBJ2-2	.	TRBV6-2/TRBV6-3	TGTGCCAGCAGTCACTCGACTCGAGTCAGGAGGACCGGGGAGCTGTTTTTT	CASSHSTRVRRTGELFF
.	TRBJ2-2	.	TRBV6-1	TGTGCCAGCAGTGAATTGGACGGCACCGGGGAGCTGTTTTTT	CASSELDGTGELFF
.	TRBJ1-6	TRBD1	TRBV6-5	TGTGCCAGCAGTTCCCGGACAGGCCTGAGAGGTTCTTCACCCCTCCACTTT	CASSSRTGLRGSSPLHF
.	TRBJ2-3	TRBD1	TRBV30	TGTGCCTGGAATCTACAGGGGAAGGCAGATACGCAGTATTTT	CAWNLQGKADTQYF
few	TRBJ1-2	.	TRBV6-1	TGTGCCAGCAGTCACCGGGAGGGCTACACCTTC	CASSHREGYTF
few	TRBJ1-5	.	TRBV2	TGTGCCAGCACCCCAGGGTCCCTAAATCAGCCCCAGCATTTT	CASTPGSLNQPQHF
.	TRBJ1-3	.	TRBV6-1	TGTGCCAGCTCCGAGGGGTTTGGAAACACCATATATTTT	CASSEGFGNTIYF
.	TRBJ2-3	TRBD2	TRBV20-1	TGCAGTGCTAGAGGGACTAGCGGGATCACAGATACGCAGTATTTT	CSARGTSGITDTQYF
.	TRBJ1-1	TRBD1	TRBV6-1	TGTGCCAGCAGTGAAGCAAACAGGGGGCGCAGGGACACTGAAGCTTTCTTT	CASSEANRGRRDTEAFF
.	TRBJ2-5	TRBD2	TRBV7-2	TGTGCCAGCAGCTTATCGGCTAGCGGCAGAGAGACCCAGTACTTC	CASSLSASGRETQYF
.	TRBJ1-5	.	TRBV28	TGTGCCAGCATTACAGGCGGGAACAATCAGCCCCAGCATTTT	CASITGGNNQPQHF
.	TRBJ2-5	.	TRBV20-1	TGCAGTGCGAGGCCGGGAGTAGAGACCCAGTACTTT	CSARPGVETQYF
few	TRBJ2-2	TRBD2	TRBV6-1	TGTGCCAGCAAATTGACTAGCGGCAACACCGGGGAGCTGTTTTTT	CASKLTSGNTGELFF
.	TRBJ2-5	.	TRBV19	TGTGCCAGTAGTACCCCAGGGACCCAGTACTTC	CASSTPGTQYF
few	TRBJ2-5	.	TRBV20-1	TGCAGTGCTAGAGATCTTGCGGGGAGCCAAGAGACCCAGTACTTC	CSARDLAGSQETQYF
.	TRBJ1-1	.	TRBV20-1	TGCAGTGCTGGCGGGGGGGTGAACACTGAAGCTTTCTTT	CSAGGGVNTEAFF
.	TRBJ2-7	.	TRBV4-2	TGTGCCAGCAGCCAAGAGTGGCGCACCTACGAGCAGTACTTC	CASSQEWRTYEQYF
few	TRBJ2-7	TRBD2	TRBV20-1	TGCTCTGGGACCGGGGGGTTCCACGAGCAGTACTTC	CSGTGGFHEQYF
.	TRBJ1-5	.	TRBV27	TGTGCCAGCAGGTCCGGGGTTGTAAGCAATCAGCCCCAGCATTTT	CASRSGVVSNQPQHF
.	TRBJ2-2	.	TRBV24-1	TGTGCCACCCATAGCAGTACGAACACCGGGGAGCTGTTTTTT	CATHSSTNTGELFF
.	TRBJ1-5	.	TRBV6-1	TGTGCCAGCAGTGAACCAGGGCCCCAGCATTTT	CASSEPGPQHF
.	TRBJ2-1	TRBD2	TRBV5-4	TGTGCCCTTAGCAGCGGGACTAGCGGCTACAATGAGCAGTTCTTC	CALSSGTSGYNEQFF
.	TRBJ2-1	TRBD1	TRBV10-3	TGTGCCAGCTTCACCGGGACAGAATCGAATGAGCAGTTCTTC	CASFTGTESNEQFF
.	TRBJ1-1	.	TRBV7-9	TGTGCCAGCAGCTTAGGGGAGGGCACTGAAGCTTTCTTT	CASSLGEGTEAFF
few	TRBJ2-2	.	TRBV7-2	TGTGCCAGCAGCTTGTCCGGGACCCCTTCCACCGGGGAGCTGTTTTTT	CASSLSGTPSTGELFF
.	TRBJ2-2	.	TRBV29-1	TGCAGCGCCCGGGTCTCGAACACCGGGGAGCTGTTTTTT	CSARVSNTGELFF
large	TRBJ1-6	.	TRBV6-1	TGTGCCAGCAGTGGGGCCCCAGGGAATTCACCCCTCCACTTT	CASSGAPGNSPLHF
.	TRBJ1-6	TRBD1	TRBV2	TGTGCCAGCAGTGAAGCATTAAGAAGGGGGCTCTATAATTCACCCCTCCACTTT	CASSEALRRGLYNSPLHF
few	TRBJ2-1	.	TRBV11-2	TGTGCCAGCAGCTGGGGGAGTAGAAACAATGAGCAGTTCTTC	CASSWGSRNNEQFF
.	TRBJ1-2	.	TRBV7-8	TGTGCCAGCAGCTTAAACCACGGCGGCTACACCTTC	CASSLNHGGYTF
few	TRBJ1-1	TRBD1	TRBV15	TGTGCCACCAGCAGTTTTACAGGGGGCACTGAAGCTTTCTTT	CATSSFTGGTEAFF
.	TRBJ2-7	.	TRBV11-3	TGTGCCAGCAGCTTAAAGGGCGAGCAGTACTTC	CASSLKGEQYF
few	TRBJ1-1	.	TRBV7-9	TGTGCCAGCAGCTTGACCCGGGACACTGAAGCTTTCTTT	CASSLTRDTEAFF
.	TRBJ1-1	.	TRBV20-1	TGCAGTGCTACGGGACTAACGGTGAACACTGAAGCTTTCTTT	CSATGLTVNTEAFF
few	TRBJ2-7	.	TRBV2	TGTGCCAGCAGTGAAGCCTCCACCCCGCCTGGCCAGTACGAGCAGTACTTC	CASSEASTPPGQYEQYF
few	TRBJ2-2	.	TRBV20-1	TGCAGTGCTAGTCGCTCCAACACCGGGGAGCTGTTTTTT	CSASRSNTGELFF
few	TRBJ2-7	TRBD2	TRBV20-1	TGCAGTGCTAGACCCGGGACTAGCGTCCTCAGTTACGAGCAGTACTTC	CSARPGTSVLSYEQYF
few	TRBJ1-2	.	TRBV20-1	TGCAGTGCAAGGGGAGCTACTAACTATGGCTACACCTTC	CSARGATNYGYTF
few	TRBJ2-3	.	TRBV30	TGTGCCTGGAGTTCGGGGGCTGGAGATACGCAGTATTTT	CAWSSGAGDTQYF
.	TRBJ2-1	.	TRBV6-1	TGTGCCAGCAGAAGGGACGGCCGCAATGAGCAGTTCTTC	CASRRDGRNEQFF
.	TRBJ1-6	.	TRBV11-2	TGTGCCAGCAGCTATCAGACGTATAATTCACCCCTCCACTTT	CASSYQTYNSPLHF
few	TRBJ1-2	.	TRBV11-3	TGTGCCAGCAGCCCGAAGGCGGTGGGCTATGGCTACACCTTC	CASSPKAVGYGYTF
.	TRBJ2-5	.	TRBV5-3	TGTGCCAGCAGCCCGGACAGATCCCAAGAGACCCAGTACTTC	CASSPDRSQETQYF
.	TRBJ1-2	.	TRBV28	TGTGCCAGCAGCCTGGGGGGGGCCTCTCATAACTATGGCTACACCTTC	CASSLGGASHNYGYTF
.	TRBJ2-1	TRBD2	TRBV7-2	TGTGCCAGCAGCTTAGCGACTAGCGGTGGGGAGCAGTTCTTC	CASSLATSGGEQFF
few	TRBJ2-3	.	TRBV10-3	TGTGCCATCAGTGACCCGGCAGATACGCAGTATTTT	CAISDPADTQYF
.	TRBJ1-2	.	TRBV28	TGTGCCAGCTCCAGGGTGGTATCCTATGGCTACACCTTC	CASSRVVSYGYTF